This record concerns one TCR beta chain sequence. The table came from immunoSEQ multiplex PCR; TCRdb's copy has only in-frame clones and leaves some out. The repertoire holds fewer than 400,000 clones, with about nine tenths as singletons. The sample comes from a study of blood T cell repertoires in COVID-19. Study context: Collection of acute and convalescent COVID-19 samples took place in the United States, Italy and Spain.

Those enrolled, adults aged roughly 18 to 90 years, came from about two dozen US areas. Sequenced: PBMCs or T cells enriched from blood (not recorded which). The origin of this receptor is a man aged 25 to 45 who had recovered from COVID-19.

The CDR3 bases are TGCGCCAGCAGACCAGTTGGACAGGGGACCTACGAGCAGTACTTC. Translating gives CASRPVGQGTYEQYF. The chain carries TRBV4-1 and TRBJ2-7; 9 positions match TRBD1. This CDR3 contains 15 residues. With 6 bases clipped from V and 2 bases from J, the junction kept 8 bases outside the gene matches. Germline values: CDR1 MGHRA, CDR2 YSYEKL.